This TCR beta chain was sequenced in a study of blood T cell repertoires in COVID-19. Under the authors' procedure: Counts of nucleated cells, estimated from reference gene primer amplification, were obtained. TCRdb's table, derived via immunoSEQ multiplex PCR, lists solely in-frame clones and lacks some. V and J calls and clone size are given by that table; D and trimming were obtained from the DNA. The table has some 80,000 clones, over 70% seen once. The germline gives CDR1 MNHEY, CDR2 SVGAGI. The ends were cut back, 9 bases at V and 0 bases at J, with 16 bases in the middle. This CDR3 has 15 amino acids.

The rearrangement links TRBV6-5 to TRBJ2-3; D is possibly TRBD1 (5 bases). The sequence was collected from a woman aged 40 to 50 with active or convalescent COVID-19. The sequencing input was peripheral blood. In DNA form, the CDR3 reads TGTGCCAGTCCCTCCGGCAGGGTGAGCACAGATACGCAGTATTTT. Its protein is CASPSGRVSTDTQYF.